The entry below gives a single T cell receptor (beta chain) sequence along with its context. Its specific antigen is unknown. No per-base quality is available; no much larger clone lies one base away. Instrument used: Illumina HiSeq 1500. Through fastp at Q25 and MiXCR, TCRdb rebuilt clones from the public reads, retaining in-frame beta chains. Duplicate CDR3 protein sequences are folded into a single record with the most common DNA and genes. For this sample the table gives about 160,000 distinct CDR3 sequences, of which less than 25% were detected only once. The top ten clones comprise 25% of the sample. The sample originates from a study of T cell repertoires in cytomegalovirus infection (dated by TCRdb to the late 2010s). The study in broad terms: Peptide stimulations targeted recently identified HLA-C-restricted CMV epitopes, whose presentation resists viral immunomodulation, together with well-studied HLA-B-restricted epitopes. Donor HLA type was relevant to the analysis, because carriage of CMV infection together with the matching HLA type was indicated by public TCR beta signatures. Broad study findings and their caveats: The ex vivo response was dominated by HLA-C-restricted CMV-specific TCR beta clonotypes, which also provided the single most frequent clonotype in two of eight donors. In both this cohort and an independent cohort of over 350 donors, the cumulative frequency of public TCR beta family members distinguished carriers of CMV infection plus the relevant HLA type.

According to the study, the label for this sample's treatment or condition signals: in vitro stimulation with specific CMV peptide epitopes to enrich CMV-specific T cells. This sample comprised CD8+ T cells from cultured PBMCs, obtained from culture after CMV antigen stimulation. The source is a human donor in good health (CMV status not recorded). Some clones in this sample may be carry-over from other donors' samples.

The DNA reads as follows: TGTGCCAGCAGTTACACACAGGGGGCCGCCTCCTACAATGAGCAGTTCTTC. Translation gives CASSYTQGAASYNEQFF. The chain is made from TRBV6-2 or TRBV6-3 and TRBJ2-1; the junction holds 9 bases that match TRBD1. In the germline V gene, CDR1 corresponds to MNHEY and CDR2 to SVGEGT. The CDR3, from cysteine to phenylalanine, totals 17 residues. Of all the DNA, just the CDR3 is kept, 51 bases in frame from base 1. Ends trimmed: V by 2 bases, J by 0 bases; bases unmatched to a gene: 5.